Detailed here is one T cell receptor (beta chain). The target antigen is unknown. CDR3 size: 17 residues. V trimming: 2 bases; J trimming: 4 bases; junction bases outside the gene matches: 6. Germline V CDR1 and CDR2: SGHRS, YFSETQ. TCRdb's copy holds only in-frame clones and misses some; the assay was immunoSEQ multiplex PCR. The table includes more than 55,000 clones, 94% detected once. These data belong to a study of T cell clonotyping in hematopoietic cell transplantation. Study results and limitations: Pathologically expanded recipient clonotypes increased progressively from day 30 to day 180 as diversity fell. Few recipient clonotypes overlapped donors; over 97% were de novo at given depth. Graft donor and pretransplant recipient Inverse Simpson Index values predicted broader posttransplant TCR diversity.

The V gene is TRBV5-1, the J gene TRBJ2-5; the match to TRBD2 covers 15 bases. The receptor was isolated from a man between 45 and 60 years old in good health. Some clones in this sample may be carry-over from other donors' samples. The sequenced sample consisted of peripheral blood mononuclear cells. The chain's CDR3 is CASSFGLAGGPGETQYF. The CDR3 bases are TGCGCCAGCAGCTTCGGACTAGCGGGGGGGCCGGGAGAGACCCAGTACTTC.